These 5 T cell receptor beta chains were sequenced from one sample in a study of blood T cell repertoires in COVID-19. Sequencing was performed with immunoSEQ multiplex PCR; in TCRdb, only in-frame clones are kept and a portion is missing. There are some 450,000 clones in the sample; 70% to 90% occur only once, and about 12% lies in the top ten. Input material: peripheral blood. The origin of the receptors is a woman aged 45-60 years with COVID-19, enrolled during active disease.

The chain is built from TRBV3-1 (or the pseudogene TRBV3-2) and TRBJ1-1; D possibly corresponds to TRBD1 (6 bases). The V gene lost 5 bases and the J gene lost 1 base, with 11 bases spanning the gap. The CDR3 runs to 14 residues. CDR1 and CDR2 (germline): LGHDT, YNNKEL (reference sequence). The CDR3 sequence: CASSLGHRNTEAFF. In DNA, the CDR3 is TGTGCCAGCAGCTTGGGACATAGGAACACTGAAGCTTTCTTT.

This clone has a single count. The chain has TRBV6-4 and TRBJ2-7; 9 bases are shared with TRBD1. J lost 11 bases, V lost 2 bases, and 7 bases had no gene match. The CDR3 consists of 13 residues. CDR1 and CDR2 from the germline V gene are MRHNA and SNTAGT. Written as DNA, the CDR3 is TGTGCCAGCAGTGACGTGACAGGGGGAAGGAAGTACTTC. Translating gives CASSDVTGGRKYF.

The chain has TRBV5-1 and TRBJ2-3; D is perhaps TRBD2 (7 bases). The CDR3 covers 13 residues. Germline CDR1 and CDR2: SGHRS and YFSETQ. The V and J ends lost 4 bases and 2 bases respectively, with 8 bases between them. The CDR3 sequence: CASSGGATDTQYF. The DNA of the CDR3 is TGCGCCAGCAGCGGGGGGGCCACAGATACGCAGTATTTT.

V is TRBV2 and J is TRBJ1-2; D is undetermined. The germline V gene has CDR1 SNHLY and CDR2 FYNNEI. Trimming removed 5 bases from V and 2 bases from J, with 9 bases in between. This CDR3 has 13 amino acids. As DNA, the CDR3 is TGTGCCAGCAGTCAGGAAATAAACTATGGCTACACCTTC. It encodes CASSQEINYGYTF.

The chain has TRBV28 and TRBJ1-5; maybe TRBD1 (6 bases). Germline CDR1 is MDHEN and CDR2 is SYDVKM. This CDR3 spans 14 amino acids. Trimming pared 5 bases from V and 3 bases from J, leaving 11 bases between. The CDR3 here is CASSQDSVNQPQHF. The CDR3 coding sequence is TGTGCCAGCAGTCAGGACAGTGTCAATCAGCCCCAGCATTTT. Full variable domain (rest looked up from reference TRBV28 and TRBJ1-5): DVKVTQSSRYLVKRTGEKVFLECVQDMDHENMFWYRQDPGLGLRLIYFSYDVKMKEKGDIPEGYSVSREKKERFSLILESASTNQTSMYLCASSQDSVNQPQHFGDGTRLSIL.